These T cell receptor beta chains were read from a single sample in a study of cytomegalovirus exposure and HLA in healthy donors. Sequencing was performed with immunoSEQ multiplex PCR; in TCRdb, only in-frame clones are kept and a portion is missing. The sample carries around 100,000 clones, roughly 70% recorded once. The specimen was PBMCs. Receptors were obtained from a man aged 40-49 years in good health and CMV-seropositive. The CDR3 runs from the conserved cysteine through the conserved F or W. Each record gives: CDR3 length, V gene, clone size, J gene, D gene, CDR3 protein, CDR3 DNA. A D gene is named only where the DNA matches it firmly. A row's size may be missing; if present it is once, few, many or a size class.

>15|TRBV13|.|TRBJ2-1|TRBD2
CASSLGTSGRNEQFF
TGTGCCAGCAGCTTAGGGACTAGCGGTAGGAATGAGCAGTTCTTC
>13|TRBV6-6|.|TRBJ1-5|TRBD1
CASGDSFNQPQHF
TGTGCCAGCGGGGACAGTTTCAATCAGCCCCAGCATTTT
>16|TRBV19|.|TRBJ2-1|TRBD2
CASSAGDSLSYNEQFF
TGTGCCAGTAGTGCGGGGGACTCCCTCTCCTACAATGAGCAGTTCTTC
>18|TRBV19|.|TRBJ2-5|.
CASSIGGGGPTHQETQYF
TGTGCCAGTAGTATAGGAGGCGGGGGCCCCACTCACCAAGAGACCCAGTACTTC
>17|TRBV28|.|TRBJ2-2|.
CASSSILKGVNTGELFF
TGTGCCAGCAGCTCTATCCTAAAGGGGGTGAACACCGGGGAGCTGTTTTTT
>15|TRBV27|.|TRBJ1-5|.
CASSLSVRINQPQHF
TGTGCCAGCAGTTTATCTGTGCGTATCAATCAGCCCCAGCATTTT
>14|TRBV19|.|TRBJ1-5|.
CASSVTGTHQPQHF
TGTGCCAGTAGCGTTACAGGGACCCATCAGCCCCAGCATTTT
>15|TRBV9|.|TRBJ2-3|.
CASSVEGRVKDTQYF
TGTGCCAGCAGCGTAGAAGGCCGGGTAAAAGATACGCAGTATTTT
>14|TRBV6-1|few|TRBJ1-2|.
CASRMGRGYYGYTF
TGTGCCAGCAGGATGGGGAGGGGCTACTATGGCTACACCTTC
>18|TRBV5-6|.|TRBJ2-1|TRBD2
CASSLDFRREGLDNEQFF
TGTGCCAGCAGCTTGGATTTTAGGCGGGAGGGCCTCGACAATGAGCAGTTCTTC
>14|TRBV5-6|.|TRBJ2-1|.
CASSPRGWNNEQFF
TGTGCCAGCAGCCCTCGGGGGTGGAACAATGAGCAGTTCTTC
>16|TRBV10-3|.|TRBJ1-2|TRBD1
CAISGTGSGSSYGYTF
TGTGCCATCAGTGGGACAGGGTCAGGTTCGAGCTATGGCTACACCTTC
>13|TRBV7-3|.|TRBJ2-5|.
CASDIGVQETQYF
TGTGCCAGCGACATCGGGGTCCAAGAGACCCAGTACTTC
>12|TRBV5-1|few|TRBJ2-5|.
CASSQDQETQYF
TGCGCCAGCAGCCAGGACCAAGAGACCCAGTACTTC
>13|TRBV7-9|.|TRBJ2-3|TRBD1
CARRPGQGDTQYF
TGTGCCAGAAGACCGGGACAGGGGGATACGCAGTATTTT
>15|TRBV15|.|TRBJ1-5|.
CATSRLSSSNQPQHF
TGTGCCACCAGCAGACTCTCCTCGAGCAATCAGCCCCAGCATTTT
>14|TRBV6-5|.|TRBJ2-7|.
CASSYGLSMYEQYF
TGTGCCAGCAGTTACGGACTTTCTATGTACGAGCAGTACTTC
>15|TRBV29-1|.|TRBJ2-3|TRBD2
CSVDQVSGGTDTQYF
TGCAGCGTTGATCAGGTTAGCGGGGGCACAGATACGCAGTATTTT
>17|TRBV4-3|few|TRBJ2-3|.
CASSQDSPRGFTDTQYF
TGCGCCAGCAGCCAAGATTCGCCCCGCGGATTCACAGATACGCAGTATTTT
>13|TRBV27|few|TRBJ1-3|.
CASSSSTGNTIYF
TGTGCCAGCAGTTCCTCGACAGGAAACACCATATATTTT
>16|TRBV4-2|few|TRBJ1-2|TRBD1
CASSQETGINYYGYTF
TGTGCCAGCAGCCAAGAGACAGGGATTAATTACTATGGCTACACCTTC
>15|TRBV21-1|once|TRBJ2-2|.
CAARSSGRKTGELFF
TGTGCCGCCCGGTCCAGCGGGAGAAAAACCGGGGAGCTGTTTTTT
>16|TRBV19|.|TRBJ1-1|TRBD1
CASSLLGQGLSTEAFF
TGTGCCAGTAGTTTATTGGGACAGGGGCTGAGCACTGAAGCTTTCTTT
>17|TRBV4-1|few|TRBJ1-5|.
CASSQDRPGYSNQPQHF
TGCGCCAGCAGCCAAGATCGTCCAGGATATAGCAATCAGCCCCAGCATTTT
>15|TRBV4-3|.|TRBJ2-7|.
CASSQVVMSFYEQYF
TGCGCCAGCAGCCAAGTAGTAATGTCGTTCTACGAGCAGTACTTC
>15|TRBV9|.|TRBJ2-3|TRBD2
CASNPSGRTVDTQYF
TGTGCCAGCAACCCTAGCGGGAGGACGGTAGATACGCAGTATTTT
>15|TRBV27|.|TRBJ2-3|.
CASSVTGLGTDTQYF
TGTGCCAGCAGTGTAACGGGACTTGGGACAGATACGCAGTATTTT
>15|TRBV10-2|.|TRBJ1-1|TRBD1
CASRDPQGGSTEAFF
TGCGCCAGCAGGGATCCACAGGGGGGCAGCACTGAAGCTTTCTTT
>9|TRBV10-2|.|TRBJ2-1|.
CARGDEQFF
TGCGCGCGGGGAGATGAGCAGTTCTTC
>13|TRBV6-1|.|TRBJ2-7|.
CASNLNRGYEQYF
TGTGCCAGCAACTTGAATCGGGGTTACGAGCAGTACTTC
>15|TRBV18|once|TRBJ2-4|.
CASSQFSGEENIQYF
TGTGCCAGCTCCCAGTTCTCCGGCGAGGAAAACATTCAGTACTTC
>14|TRBV6-6|few|TRBJ1-1|TRBD1
CASSYSGTATEAFF
TGTGCCAGCAGTTACTCGGGGACAGCAACTGAAGCTTTCTTT
>14|TRBV2|.|TRBJ2-1|.
CASSEVPGYNEQFF
TGTGCCAGCAGTGAAGTGCCCGGCTACAATGAGCAGTTCTTC
>14|TRBV7-9|.|TRBJ1-4|.
CASSWSGYFEKLFF
TGTGCCAGCAGCTGGTCAGGGTATTTTGAAAAACTGTTTTTT
>15|TRBV5-1|.|TRBJ2-2|.
CASSGSGSLSGELFF
TGCGCCAGCAGCGGGAGCGGGTCTCTATCCGGGGAGCTGTTTTTT
>13|TRBV4-2|.|TRBJ2-1|.
CASSQDLAREQFF
TGTGCCAGCAGCCAAGATTTAGCTAGGGAGCAGTTCTTC
>16|TRBV28|few|TRBJ2-3|.
CASSFLPGHLTDTQYF
TGTGCCAGCAGTTTTCTCCCGGGACATCTCACAGATACGCAGTATTTT
>15|TRBV7-9|.|TRBJ2-5|.
CASSLVWGPGETQYF
TGTGCCAGCAGCTTAGTTTGGGGGCCAGGGGAGACCCAGTACTTC
>11|TRBV29-1|.|TRBJ2-7|.
CSVDSSYEQYF
TGCAGCGTTGACAGCTCCTACGAGCAGTACTTC
>13|TRBV5-4|.|TRBJ2-7|.
CASSPDSTYEQYF
TGTGCCAGCAGCCCGGACAGCACCTACGAGCAGTACTTC
>16|TRBV10-1|.|TRBJ2-7|TRBD1
CASSGRAGQGPYEQYF
TGCGCCAGCAGTGGGAGAGCGGGACAGGGTCCCTACGAGCAGTACTTC
>15|TRBV5-8|.|TRBJ2-5|TRBD1
CASSQVHRGRETQYF
TGTGCCAGCAGCCAAGTCCACAGGGGGCGAGAGACCCAGTACTTC
>13|TRBV7-2|.|TRBJ1-2|.
CASSLGGAYGYTF
TGTGCCAGCAGCTTGGGGGGGGCCTATGGCTACACCTTC
>14|TRBV21-1|once|TRBJ2-7|.
CASSKAGLAGEQYF
TGTGCCAGCAGCAAAGCGGGGCTAGCGGGCGAGCAGTACTTC
>14|TRBV7-9|few|TRBJ1-6|TRBD1
CASSMTGAYSPLHF
TGTGCCAGCAGCATGACAGGGGCATATTCACCCCTCCACTTT
>14|TRBV10-3|.|TRBJ2-5|.
CAISERGKKETQYF
TGTGCCATCAGTGAAAGGGGGAAAAAAGAGACCCAGTACTTC
>14|TRBV10-1|.|TRBJ2-3|.
CASSESRARDTQYF
TGCGCCAGCAGTGAAAGTCGTGCGAGGGATACGCAGTATTTT
>17|TRBV14|.|TRBJ2-1|TRBD2
CASSKTGGLAGFTEQFF
TGTGCCAGCAGCAAAACCGGGGGACTAGCGGGATTCACTGAGCAGTTCTTC
>15|TRBV5-6|.|TRBJ1-5|.
CASSTGQSSNQPQHF
TGTGCCAGCAGCACCGGACAATCTAGCAATCAGCCCCAGCATTTT
>13|TRBV5-1|.|TRBJ2-3|.
CASSLSVRDTQYF
TGCGCCAGCAGCTTGAGCGTTAGGGATACGCAGTATTTT
>14|TRBV6-4|.|TRBJ2-1|.
CASLNSDSYNEQFF
TGTGCCAGCCTAAATTCTGACTCCTACAATGAGCAGTTCTTC
>15|TRBV5-8|.|TRBJ2-1|.
CASSLGAGGANEQFF
TGTGCCAGCAGCTTGGGGGCTGGGGGGGCCAATGAGCAGTTCTTC
>15|TRBV9|.|TRBJ1-1|TRBD1
CASSVGTGGYTEAFF
TGTGCCAGCAGCGTAGGAACAGGGGGTTACACTGAAGCTTTCTTT
>15|TRBV19|few|TRBJ2-2|.
CATRARQVGTGELFF
TGTGCCACACGTGCCCGACAGGTCGGGACCGGGGAGCTGTTTTTT
>17|TRBV7-2|.|TRBJ2-3|TRBD2
CASSTERVGLFTDTQYF
TGTGCCAGCAGCACCGAGCGGGTGGGACTATTCACAGATACGCAGTATTTT